These 23 T cell receptor beta chains were sequenced from one sample in a study of CD8 T cells in ankylosing spondylitis. TCRdb processed the 5' RACE reads anew with MiXCR; each CDR3 protein has one entry. The profile shows 400,000 to 450,000 distinct CDR3 sequences, 17% of them singletons. These TCRs are of unknown antigen specificity. Whole-study findings and limits: Among TCR beta sequences, a motif of under 10 highly homologous variants appeared characteristic of ankylosing spondylitis blood.

Sample: blood, either unsorted or a sorted T cell fraction (not recorded which). The receptors stem from a male donor with ankylosing spondylitis.

On this clonotype itself: An end of the junction differs from the germline gene, which may be a read error. The chain uses TRBV12-3 or TRBV12-4 and TRBJ2-1; D is unclear. This CDR3 has 12 residues. CDR3 protein: CASSLGYIEQFF. The DNA of the CDR3 is TGTGCCAGCAGTTTAGGCTACATTGAGCAGTTCTTC.

Notes on this clonotype: A much larger clone sits a single nucleotide away, making a read error possible. The rearrangement uses TRBV4-2 and TRBJ1-1, with D unresolved. The germline V and J ends were trimmed by 1 base and 2 bases, with 5 bases remaining between them. CDR1 is LGHNA, CDR2 YNFKEQ, per germline. The CDR3 extends over 13 amino acids. CDR3 nucleotide sequence: TGTGCCAGCAGCCAAGGGGATAACACTGAAGCTTTCTTT. It encodes CASSQGDNTEAFF.

The V gene is TRBV2, the J gene TRBJ2-3, with 9 nucleotides matching TRBD1. Germline-derived CDR1 and CDR2 are SNHLY and FYNNEI. This CDR3 has 14 residues. V lost 6 bases and J lost 9; bases outside the gene matches: 10. CDR3: CASRTGTGLGTQYF. CDR3 coding DNA: TGTGCCAGCAGGACCGGGACAGGGCTCGGCACGCAGTATTTT.

This clonotype was seen a few times. The gene calls are TRBV10-3 and TRBJ2-2, with D tentatively TRBD1 (6 bases). Germline V CDR1 and CDR2: ENHRY, SYGVKD. CDR3 size: 14 residues. The V gene lost 2 bases and the J gene lost 4 bases, with 8 bases spanning the gap. CDR3 sequence: CAISEGGSTGELFF. In nucleotides, the CDR3 is TGTGCCATCAGTGAGGGGGGCAGCACCGGGGAGCTGTTTTTT.

This clonotype was seen many times. This rearrangement joins TRBV5-1 to TRBJ1-1; D unresolved. Germline loops: CDR1 SGHRS, CDR2 YFSETQ. The CDR3 loop spans 13 amino acids. Between the trimmed V and J ends, which lost 4 bases and 11 bases, there was a span of 18 bases. CDR3 in amino acids: CASSDGGWGFAFF. Here the CDR3 DNA reads TGCGCCAGCAGCGACGGTGGTTGGGGATTCGCTTTCTTT.

Only a few counts were recorded for this clonotype. The chain couples TRBV7-8 to TRBJ2-3; no clear D. Germline CDR1 and CDR2: SGHVS and FQNEAQ. This CDR3 spans 15 amino acids. The germline V and J ends were trimmed by 5 bases and 0 bases, with 12 bases remaining between them. The CDR3 nucleotides read TGTGCCAGCAGCCCGACTGACGCTAGCACAGATACGCAGTATTTT. Amino acids: CASSPTDASTDTQYF.

This chain links TRBV20-1 with TRBJ1-1, with D maybe TRBD1 (5 bases). V shed 3 bases and J shed 6 bases, with 14 bases lying between them. Germline V gene lookup returns CDR1 DFQATT and CDR2 SNEGSKA (reference sequence). This CDR3 is 13 amino acids long. Here the CDR3 reads CSASPSGLAEAFF. For the CDR3, the DNA is TGCAGTGCTAGCCCCTCAGGGTTGGCTGAAGCTTTCTTT.

This clonotype was seen a handful of times. This chain connects TRBV24-1 to TRBJ2-1, with TRBD2 identical over 7 bases. The CDR3 totals 13 residues. Per germline, CDR1 KGHDR and CDR2 SFDVKD. The J segment lost 9 bases and the V segment lost 2 bases, leaving 3 bases of the junction unmatched. CDR3 DNA sequence: TGTGCCACCAGTGATTATAAGCGGGGTGAGCAGTTCTTC. This sequence encodes CATSDYKRGEQFF.

This clonotype showed up just a few times. V and J are TRBV5-6 and TRBJ1-5; TRBD1 might be the D (6 bases). This CDR3 is 16 amino acids long. Trimming took off 5 bases at V and 2 bases at J, with 17 bases between the two ends. Per the germline V gene, CDR1 is SGHDT and CDR2 is YYEEEE. CDR3: CASSPGTKEGNQPQHF. The CDR3 bases are TGTGCCAGCAGTCCGGGGACAAAGGAAGGCAATCAGCCCCAGCATTTT.

Many counts were recorded for this clonotype. The CDR3 nucleotides are TGTGCCAGCAATAGACAGGGATCGGTTCAGCCCCAGCATTTT. Its translation is CASNRQGSVQPQHF. J is TRBJ1-5 and V is TRBV12-3 or TRBV12-4; the match to TRBD1 covers 7 bases. V trimming: 7 bases; J trimming: 6 bases; junction bases outside the gene matches: 9. This CDR3 has 14 amino acids.

This clonotype occurred a few times. This sequence joins TRBV4-1 and TRBJ2-1; D uncertain. CDR3 length: 16 residues. V lost 1 base to trimming and J lost 0 bases, with 10 bases between them. Germline V gene data show CDR1 as MGHRA and CDR2 as YSYEKL. Here the CDR3 reads CASSQARVLSYNEQFF. CDR3 bases: TGCGCCAGCAGCCAAGCTCGGGTCCTCTCCTACAATGAGCAGTTCTTC.

This clonotype came up a few times. The gene calls are TRBV20-1 and TRBJ2-5, with D unresolved. The length of the CDR3 is 12 residues. Germline V CDR1 and CDR2: DFQATT, SNEGSKA (reference sequence). V lost 3 bases and J 3 bases, leaving 8 bases between the germline ends. CDR3 loop: CSARISKETQYF. The CDR3 DNA reads as TGCAGTGCTAGGATTAGTAAAGAGACCCAGTACTTC.

This clonotype showed up just a few times. This chain links TRBV20-1 with TRBJ2-7; 7 bases match TRBD1. CDR1 and CDR2 (germline): DFQATT, SNEGSKA (reference sequence). This CDR3 has 14 residues. V dropped 1 base and J dropped 2; count of bases not matched to a gene: 5. The CDR3: CSARARQGPYEQYF. The CDR3 bases are TGCAGTGCTAGAGCGCGACAGGGCCCCTACGAGCAGTACTTC.

V is TRBV7-9 and J is TRBJ1-2, with a possible D match to TRBD1 (5 bases). Between the trimmed V and J ends, which lost 5 bases and 0 bases, there was a span of 10 bases. This CDR3 spans 14 amino acids. CDR1 is SEHNR, CDR2 FQNEAQ, per germline (reference sequence). CDR3 residues: CASSPRGTNYGYTF. The CDR3 DNA sequence: TGTGCCAGCAGCCCGCGGGGGACTAACTATGGCTACACCTTC.

The chain joins TRBV15 to TRBJ1-3; 7 bases fit TRBD1. V lost 2 bases to trimming and J lost 4 bases; unmatched junction nucleotides: 8. Germline V gene lookup returns CDR1 LNHNV and CDR2 YYDKDF (reference sequence). This CDR3 region has 16 residues. This chain's CDR3 is CATSRLQTGNGNTIYF. DNA of the CDR3: TGTGCCACCAGCAGACTCCAGACAGGGAACGGAAACACCATATATTTT.

This clonotype was seen repeatedly, ten times or more. The chain uses TRBV12-3 or TRBV12-4 and TRBJ2-3; D may be TRBD1 (6 bases). The V gene lost 5 bases and the J gene lost 5 bases, with 14 bases spanning the gap. This CDR3 has 14 residues. CDR3 DNA: TGTGCCAGCAGTCCTGACAGGATGAAAGATACGCAGTATTTT. Its protein is CASSPDRMKDTQYF.

The gene calls are TRBV6-5 and TRBJ1-1, with D unresolved. The CDR3 covers 12 residues. Germline V gene lookup returns CDR1 MNHEY and CDR2 SVGAGI. The V and J ends lost 6 bases and 3 bases respectively, with 8 bases between them. The CDR3 region is CASSGVHTEAFF. CDR3 sequence (DNA): TGTGCCAGCAGCGGGGTACACACTGAAGCTTTCTTT.

The V call is TRBV18, the J call TRBJ1-1, with TRBD1 as a possible D gene (6 bases). Germline CDR1 reads KGHSH; CDR2 reads LQKENI. There are 15 residues in the CDR3. Trimming pared 4 bases from V and 0 bases from J, leaving 12 bases between. This CDR3 reads CASSLYRDMNTEAFF. CDR3 sequence (DNA): TGTGCCAGCTCACTCTACAGGGATATGAACACTGAAGCTTTCTTT.

This clonotype was recorded a few times. This sequence joins TRBV2 and TRBJ1-4, with TRBD1 as a possible D gene (6 bases). The CDR3 length is 16 residues. Trimming took off 3 bases at V and 8 bases at J, with 19 bases between the two ends. The germline V gene has CDR1 SNHLY and CDR2 FYNNEI. The CDR3 DNA reads TGTGCCAGCAGTGAGGGCCGGAACAGGGTTGGAGAAAAACTGTTTTTT. Translation: CASSEGRNRVGEKLFF.

This clonotype has just a few counts. The chain links TRBV2 to TRBJ1-2; 12 bases fit TRBD1. J was trimmed by 8 bases and V by 2 bases; bases with no gene match: 6. The length of the CDR3 is 15 residues. Germline-derived CDR1 and CDR2 are SNHLY and FYNNEI. The CDR3 reads CASSERDRGLGGYTF. In nucleotides, the CDR3 is TGTGCCAGCAGTGAACGGGACAGGGGGCTTGGGGGCTACACCTTC.

This clonotype was seen more than once but under ten times. The chain links TRBV2 to TRBJ2-5; D is unclear. This CDR3 is 12 amino acids long. The V end was cut by 6 bases, the J end by 5 bases, with 10 bases between. Germline values: CDR1 SNHLY, CDR2 FYNNEI. The CDR3 is CASSRTQETQYF. CDR3 nucleotide sequence: TGTGCCAGCAGCCGAACCCAGGAGACCCAGTACTTC.

This clonotype was seen more than once but under ten times. The rearrangement uses TRBV5-1 and TRBJ2-1, with 13 bases matching TRBD2. Trimming removed 4 bases from V and 7 bases from J; junction bases left unmatched: 5. Germline loops: CDR1 SGHRS, CDR2 YFSETQ. The CDR3 is 15 residues long. The CDR3 protein is CASSGGLAGSNEQFF. The CDR3 DNA reads as TGCGCCAGCAGCGGGGGACTAGCGGGATCTAATGAGCAGTTCTTC.

This clonotype has a handful of counts. This chain joins TRBV3-1 and TRBJ2-7; D unresolved. V dropped 4 bases and J dropped 1 base, with 11 bases sitting between them. This CDR3 comprises 14 residues. CDR1 is LGHDT and CDR2 is YNNKEL in the germline V gene (reference sequence). CDR3 bases: TGTGCCAGCAGCCCTTCCCGGGCTTCCTACGAGCAGTACTTC. Residues: CASSPSRASYEQYF.